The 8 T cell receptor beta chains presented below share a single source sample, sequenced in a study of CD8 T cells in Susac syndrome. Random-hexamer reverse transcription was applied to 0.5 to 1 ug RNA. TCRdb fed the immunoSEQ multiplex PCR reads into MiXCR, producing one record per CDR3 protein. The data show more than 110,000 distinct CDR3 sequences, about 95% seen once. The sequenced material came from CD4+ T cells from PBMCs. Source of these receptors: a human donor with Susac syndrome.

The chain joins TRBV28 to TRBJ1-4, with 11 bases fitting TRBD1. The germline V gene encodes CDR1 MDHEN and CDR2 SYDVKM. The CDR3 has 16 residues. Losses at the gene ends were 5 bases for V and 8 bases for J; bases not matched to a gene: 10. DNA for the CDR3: TGTGCCAGCAGTATGGGAGGACAGGGGGCGCAGGAAAAACTGTTTTTT. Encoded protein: CASSMGGQGAQEKLFF.

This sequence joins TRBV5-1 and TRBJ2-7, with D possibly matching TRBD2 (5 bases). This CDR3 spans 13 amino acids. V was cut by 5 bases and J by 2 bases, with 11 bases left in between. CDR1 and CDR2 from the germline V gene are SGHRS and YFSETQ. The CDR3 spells CASREEGPYEQYF. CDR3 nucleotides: TGCGCCAGCAGGGAAGAGGGCCCCTACGAGCAGTACTTC.

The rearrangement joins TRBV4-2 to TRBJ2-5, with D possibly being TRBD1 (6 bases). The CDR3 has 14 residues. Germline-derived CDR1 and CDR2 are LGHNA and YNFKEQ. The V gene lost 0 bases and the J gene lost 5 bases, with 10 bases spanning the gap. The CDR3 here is CASSQETGWETQYF. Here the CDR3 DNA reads TGTGCCAGCAGCCAAGAGACAGGTTGGGAGACCCAGTACTTC.

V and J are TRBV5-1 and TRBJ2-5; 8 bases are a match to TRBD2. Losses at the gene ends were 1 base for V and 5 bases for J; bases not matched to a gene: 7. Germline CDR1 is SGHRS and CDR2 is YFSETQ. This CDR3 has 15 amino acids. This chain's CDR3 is CASSLFGRAEETQYF. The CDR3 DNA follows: TGCGCCAGCAGCTTGTTCGGGAGGGCCGAGGAGACCCAGTACTTC. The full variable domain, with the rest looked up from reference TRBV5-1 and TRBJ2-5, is KAGVTQTPRYLIKTRGQQVTLSCSPISGHRSVSWYQQTPGQGLQFLFEYFSETQRNKGNFPGRFSGRQFSNSRSEMNVSTLELGDSALYLCASSLFGRAEETQYFGPGTRLLVL.

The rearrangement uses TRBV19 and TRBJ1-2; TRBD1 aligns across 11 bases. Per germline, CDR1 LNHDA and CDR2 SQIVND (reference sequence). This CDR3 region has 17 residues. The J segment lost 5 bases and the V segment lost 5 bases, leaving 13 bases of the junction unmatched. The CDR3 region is CASSAGQGATSGYGYTF. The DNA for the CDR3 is TGTGCCAGTAGTGCCGGACAGGGGGCTACCTCTGGATATGGCTACACCTTC.

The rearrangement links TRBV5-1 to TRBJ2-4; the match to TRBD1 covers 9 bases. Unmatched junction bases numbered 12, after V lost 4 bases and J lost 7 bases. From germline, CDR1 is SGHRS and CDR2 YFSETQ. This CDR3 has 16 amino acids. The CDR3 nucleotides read TGCGCCAGCAGCCAGGGACAGGGCTTCGTTCGTAACATTCAGTACTTC. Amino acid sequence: CASSQGQGFVRNIQYF.

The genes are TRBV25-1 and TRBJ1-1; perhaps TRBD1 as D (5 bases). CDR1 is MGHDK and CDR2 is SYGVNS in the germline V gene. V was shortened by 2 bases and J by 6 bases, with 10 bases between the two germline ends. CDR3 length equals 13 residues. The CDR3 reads CASSEQGFAEAFF. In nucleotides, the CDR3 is TGTGCCAGCAGTGAACAGGGTTTCGCTGAAGCTTTCTTT.

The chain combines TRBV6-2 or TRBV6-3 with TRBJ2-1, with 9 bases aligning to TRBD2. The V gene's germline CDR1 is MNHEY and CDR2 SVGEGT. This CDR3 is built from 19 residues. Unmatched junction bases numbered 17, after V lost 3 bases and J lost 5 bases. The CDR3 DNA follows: TGTGCCAGCAGTTATGAAGGTAGGGCTAGCGGGAAATCAGACAATGAGCAGTTCTTC. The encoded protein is CASSYEGRASGKSDNEQFF.